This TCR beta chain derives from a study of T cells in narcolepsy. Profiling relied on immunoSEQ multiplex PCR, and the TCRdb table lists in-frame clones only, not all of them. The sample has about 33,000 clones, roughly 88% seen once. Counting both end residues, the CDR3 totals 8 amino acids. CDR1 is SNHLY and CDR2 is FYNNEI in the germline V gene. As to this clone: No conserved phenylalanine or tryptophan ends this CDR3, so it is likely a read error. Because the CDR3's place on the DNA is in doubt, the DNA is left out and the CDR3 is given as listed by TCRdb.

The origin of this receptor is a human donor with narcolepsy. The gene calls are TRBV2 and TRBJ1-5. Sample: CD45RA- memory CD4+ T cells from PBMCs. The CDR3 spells CASSVPGG.